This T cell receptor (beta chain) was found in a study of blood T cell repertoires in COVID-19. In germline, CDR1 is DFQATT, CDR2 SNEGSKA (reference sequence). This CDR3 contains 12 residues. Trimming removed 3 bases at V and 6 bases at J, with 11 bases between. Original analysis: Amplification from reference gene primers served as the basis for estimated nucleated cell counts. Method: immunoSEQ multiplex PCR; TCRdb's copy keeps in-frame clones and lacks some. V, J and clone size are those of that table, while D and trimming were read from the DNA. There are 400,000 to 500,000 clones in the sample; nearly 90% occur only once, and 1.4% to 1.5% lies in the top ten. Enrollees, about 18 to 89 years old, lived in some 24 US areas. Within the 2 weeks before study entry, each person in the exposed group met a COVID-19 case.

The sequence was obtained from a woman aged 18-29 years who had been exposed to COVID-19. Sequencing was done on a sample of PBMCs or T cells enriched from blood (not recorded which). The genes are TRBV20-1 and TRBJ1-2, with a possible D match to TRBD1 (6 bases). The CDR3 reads CSASAQGDGYTF. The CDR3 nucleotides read TGCAGTGCTAGTGCACAGGGTGATGGCTACACCTTC.